The rows below give T cell receptor beta chains drawn from one sample of a study of blood T cell repertoires in COVID-19. Sequencing used immunoSEQ multiplex PCR; TCRdb keeps in-frame clones, though not all of them. This table holds some 98,000 clones, roughly 82% found once. The source material was peripheral blood. The receptors were sampled from a man in his 70s with active or convalescent COVID-19. CDR3s include the opening cysteine and the closing phenylalanine or tryptophan. Fields, in order: D gene, V gene, J gene, clone size, CDR3 protein, CDR3 DNA. The D gene is left open where the match is weak. Rows may omit the clone size; those that give it use once, few, many or a size class.

d_gene: TRBD1; v_gene: TRBV5-4; j_gene: TRBJ2-7; abundance: NA; CDR3aa: CASSLDNRGSEQYF; CDR3nt: TGTGCCAGCAGCTTGGATAACAGGGGCTCCGAGCAGTACTTC
d_gene: NA; v_gene: TRBV18; j_gene: TRBJ2-7; abundance: NA; CDR3aa: CASSPQWTAYEQYF; CDR3nt: TGTGCCAGCTCACCGCAATGGACAGCCTACGAGCAGTACTTC
d_gene: NA; v_gene: TRBV6-5; j_gene: TRBJ1-5; abundance: NA; CDR3aa: CASTRILSQPQHF; CDR3nt: TGTGCCAGCACGCGCATTTTAAGTCAGCCCCAGCATTTT
d_gene: TRBD1; v_gene: TRBV5-1; j_gene: TRBJ2-7; abundance: NA; CDR3aa: CASSLETGLQYF; CDR3nt: TGCGCCAGCAGCTTAGAGACAGGGTTGCAGTACTTC
d_gene: TRBD1; v_gene: TRBV24-1; j_gene: TRBJ2-7; abundance: few; CDR3aa: CATSDPHGQEVTYEQYF; CDR3nt: TGTGCCACCAGTGATCCCCACGGACAGGAGGTAACCTACGAGCAGTACTTC
d_gene: TRBD1; v_gene: TRBV7-9; j_gene: TRBJ2-6; abundance: NA; CDR3aa: CASIPDRGAVSGANVLTF; CDR3nt: TGTGCCAGCATCCCGGACAGGGGCGCCGTCTCTGGGGCCAACGTCCTGACTTTC
d_gene: NA; v_gene: TRBV11-3; j_gene: TRBJ1-1; abundance: NA; CDR3aa: CASSLDGSGFTEAFF; CDR3nt: TGTGCCAGCAGCTTAGATGGCAGCGGCTTCACTGAAGCTTTCTTT
d_gene: NA; v_gene: TRBV6-5; j_gene: TRBJ2-7; abundance: NA; CDR3aa: CASSYRTDYEQYF; CDR3nt: TGTGCCAGCAGTTACAGGACTGATTACGAGCAGTACTTC
d_gene: NA; v_gene: TRBV27; j_gene: TRBJ2-2; abundance: NA; CDR3aa: CASSPRGDSGELFF; CDR3nt: TGTGCCAGCAGTCCCCGCGGGGACAGCGGGGAGCTGTTTTTT
d_gene: TRBD1; v_gene: TRBV7-9; j_gene: TRBJ1-1; abundance: few; CDR3aa: CASSPTGVGEAFF; CDR3nt: TGTGCCAGCAGTCCAACAGGGGTAGGTGAAGCTTTCTTT
d_gene: TRBD2; v_gene: TRBV7-2; j_gene: TRBJ2-7; abundance: NA; CDR3aa: CASSSGLALNYEQYF; CDR3nt: TGTGCCAGCAGCTCCGGACTAGCCCTAAACTACGAGCAGTACTTC
d_gene: NA; v_gene: TRBV3-1/TRBV3-2; j_gene: TRBJ1-2; abundance: once; CDR3aa: CASSPRGGLGYTF; CDR3nt: TGTGCCAGCAGCCCTAGGGGGGGGCTAGGCTACACCTTC
d_gene: NA; v_gene: TRBV30; j_gene: TRBJ1-4; abundance: NA; CDR3aa: CAWSLGGRNNEKLFF; CDR3nt: TGTGCCTGGAGCCTGGGGGGACGGAATAATGAAAAACTGTTTTTT
d_gene: NA; v_gene: TRBV12-2; j_gene: TRBJ2-3; abundance: NA; CDR3aa: CASRLAVNRVTQYF; CDR3nt: TGTGCAAGTCGCTTAGCCGTGAATCGGGTTACGCAGTATTTT
d_gene: TRBD1; v_gene: TRBV7-7; j_gene: TRBJ2-7; abundance: NA; CDR3aa: CASSLGTGPYEQYF; CDR3nt: TGTGCTAGCAGCTTAGGGACAGGGCCCTACGAGCAGTACTTC
d_gene: NA; v_gene: TRBV6-1; j_gene: TRBJ1-1; abundance: NA; CDR3aa: CASSEYRDTEAFF; CDR3nt: TGTGCCAGCAGTGAATACAGGGACACTGAAGCTTTCTTT
d_gene: TRBD1; v_gene: TRBV4-2; j_gene: TRBJ2-7; abundance: NA; CDR3aa: CASSQGQGDYEQYF; CDR3nt: TGTGCCAGCAGCCAGGGACAGGGGGATTACGAGCAGTACTTC
d_gene: TRBD1; v_gene: TRBV19; j_gene: TRBJ2-7; abundance: NA; CDR3aa: CASSMVRDRGSNEQYF; CDR3nt: TGTGCCAGTAGTATGGTCCGGGACAGGGGGTCAAACGAGCAGTACTTC
d_gene: NA; v_gene: TRBV7-2; j_gene: TRBJ2-7; abundance: NA; CDR3aa: CASSLQGYEQYF; CDR3nt: TGTGCCAGCAGCTTACAGGGCTACGAGCAGTACTTC
d_gene: TRBD2; v_gene: TRBV30; j_gene: TRBJ2-5; abundance: NA; CDR3aa: CAWSGGTSDGTQYF; CDR3nt: TGTGCCTGGAGTGGGGGGACTAGCGACGGGACCCAGTACTTC
d_gene: TRBD1; v_gene: TRBV5-1; j_gene: TRBJ2-5; abundance: NA; CDR3aa: CASSYRGWGKETQYF; CDR3nt: TGCGCCAGCAGCTACAGGGGGTGGGGAAAAGAGACCCAGTACTTC
d_gene: TRBD1; v_gene: TRBV5-1; j_gene: TRBJ2-1; abundance: NA; CDR3aa: CASSFGQGAPSEQFF; CDR3nt: TGCGCCAGCAGCTTCGGGCAGGGGGCGCCGTCCGAGCAGTTCTTC
d_gene: TRBD1; v_gene: TRBV5-1; j_gene: TRBJ2-7; abundance: NA; CDR3aa: CASSEMRGPGSVQYF; CDR3nt: TGCGCCAGCAGCGAAATGAGGGGGCCAGGGTCAGTGCAGTACTTC
d_gene: NA; v_gene: TRBV11-2; j_gene: TRBJ1-1; abundance: NA; CDR3aa: CASSGRGFDTEAFF; CDR3nt: TGTGCCAGCAGCGGAAGGGGATTCGACACTGAAGCTTTCTTT
d_gene: TRBD2; v_gene: TRBV19; j_gene: TRBJ2-3; abundance: NA; CDR3aa: CASSMRSGGTDTQYF; CDR3nt: TGTGCCAGTAGTATGCGGAGCGGGGGCACAGATACGCAGTATTTT
d_gene: NA; v_gene: TRBV5-6; j_gene: TRBJ1-6; abundance: NA; CDR3aa: CASSKDGGRSPLHF; CDR3nt: TGTGCCAGCAGCAAGGACGGAGGCCGGTCACCCCTCCACTTT
d_gene: NA; v_gene: TRBV9; j_gene: TRBJ1-3; abundance: NA; CDR3aa: CASSVVFGESSGNTIYF; CDR3nt: TGTGCCAGCAGCGTAGTTTTCGGGGAGAGCTCTGGAAACACCATATATTTT
d_gene: TRBD1; v_gene: TRBV5-1; j_gene: TRBJ1-6; abundance: NA; CDR3aa: CASRMAGTGSSPLHF; CDR3nt: TGCGCCAGCAGAATGGCCGGGACAGGGAGTTCACCCCTCCACTTT
d_gene: NA; v_gene: TRBV4-2; j_gene: TRBJ2-3; abundance: NA; CDR3aa: CASSQDWATDTQYF; CDR3nt: TGTGCCAGCAGCCAAGATTGGGCCACAGATACGCAGTATTTT
d_gene: NA; v_gene: TRBV7-6; j_gene: TRBJ2-6; abundance: NA; CDR3aa: CASSTRQPSSGANVLTF; CDR3nt: TGTGCCAGCAGCACTCGACAGCCGTCCTCTGGGGCCAACGTCCTGACTTTC
d_gene: NA; v_gene: TRBV18; j_gene: TRBJ1-2; abundance: NA; CDR3aa: CASSPIQGGGYTF; CDR3nt: TGTGCCAGCTCACCGATACAGGGTGGAGGCTACACCTTC
d_gene: NA; v_gene: TRBV25-1; j_gene: TRBJ2-2; abundance: NA; CDR3aa: CASSAPQLAGYSTGELFF; CDR3nt: TGTGCCAGCAGTGCCCCTCAGTTGGCGGGTTACTCCACCGGGGAGCTGTTTTTT
d_gene: NA; v_gene: TRBV12-5; j_gene: TRBJ1-5; abundance: NA; CDR3aa: CASGEGLEPQHF; CDR3nt: TGTGCTAGTGGGGAGGGGTTAGAGCCCCAGCATTTT
d_gene: NA; v_gene: TRBV12-2; j_gene: TRBJ1-5; abundance: NA; CDR3aa: CASHLGQGFRYQPQHF; CDR3nt: TGTGCAAGTCACCTTGGTCAGGGGTTTCGCTATCAGCCCCAGCATTTT
d_gene: TRBD1; v_gene: TRBV6-5; j_gene: TRBJ2-6; abundance: few; CDR3aa: CASTRTGAGANVLTF; CDR3nt: TGTGCCAGCACTCGAACAGGGGCCGGGGCCAACGTCCTGACTTTC
d_gene: TRBD2; v_gene: TRBV27; j_gene: TRBJ2-7; abundance: NA; CDR3aa: CASSLAGGFYEQYF; CDR3nt: TGTGCCAGCAGTTTAGCGGGGGGTTTCTACGAGCAGTACTTC
d_gene: NA; v_gene: TRBV28; j_gene: TRBJ1-3; abundance: few; CDR3aa: CASGHGGSGNTIYF; CDR3nt: TGTGCCAGCGGCCATGGTGGCTCTGGAAACACCATATATTTT